These 10 T cell receptor beta chains were all obtained from the same sample, sequenced in a study of spatial heterogeneity in lung cancer. The time point was: sample taken at primary tumor resection. These receptors are not linked to any known antigen. TCRdb re-analysed the 5' RACE reads in MiXCR, keeping a single row per CDR3 protein. The data hold 100,000 or so distinct CDR3 sequences, with approximately 4.7% observed a single time. Overall study findings and caveats: Higher tumor mutation counts went along with higher counts of expanded intratumoral alpha and beta TCRs.

This specimen was lung tumor tissue, taken at surgery. These receptors were collected from a male donor with early-stage non-small cell lung cancer.

This clonotype was observed a few times. This chain joins TRBV7-8 and TRBJ2-3, with a weak D call TRBD1 (5 bases). This CDR3 contains 15 residues. V lost 4 bases and J lost 2, with 13 bases in between. In germline, CDR1 is SGHVS, CDR2 FQNEAQ. The CDR3 coding sequence is TGTGCCAGCAGCTCCCCCTCAGGGTTCACAGATACGCAGTATTTT. This codes for CASSSPSGFTDTQYF.

This clonotype was detected ten times or more. The V and J genes are TRBV9 and TRBJ1-2; D might be TRBD1 (6 bases). V lost 2 bases to trimming and J lost 8 bases, with 25 bases between them. CDR1 is SGDLS and CDR2 is YYNGEE in the germline V gene. CDR3 length: 17 amino acids. For the CDR3, the DNA is TGTGCCAGCAGCGTCAATCCCACGGGACAAGAGGGCCCCGGCTACACCTTC. This translates into CASSVNPTGQEGPGYTF.

This clonotype came up many times. The V gene is TRBV24-1, the J gene TRBJ2-3; D may correspond to TRBD1 or TRBD2 (5 bases each). Deletions cut 4 bases from V and 7 bases from J, with 17 bases between. The CDR3 totals 15 residues. CDR1 and CDR2 (germline): KGHDR, SFDVKD. The CDR3, as DNA: TGTGCCACCAGTGACCGGGACCGATATCCCTATACGCAGTATTTT. It yields the protein CATSDRDRYPYTQYF.

This clonotype has just a few counts. The chain links TRBV6-1 to TRBJ2-7; TRBD2 agrees at 7 bases. Germline CDR1 and CDR2: MNHNS and SASEGT. The junction had 8 bases not matched to a gene; V was cut back by 8 bases and J by 4 bases. The CDR3 spans 13 residues. In nucleotides, the CDR3 is TGTGCCAGCTCTGCGGGGAGGGCATACGAGCAGTACTTC. Translated: CASSAGRAYEQYF.

This clonotype appeared a few times. This chain uses TRBV7-9 with TRBJ2-7, with 7 bases identical to TRBD2. V dropped 1 base and J dropped 3; count of bases not matched to a gene: 9. Germline-derived CDR1 and CDR2 are SEHNR and FQNEAQ (reference sequence). CDR3 size: 16 residues. CDR3 nucleotides: TGTGCCAGCAGCTTAGGTTCGGCGGGAGAGATCTACGAGCAGTACTTC. It is translated as CASSLGSAGEIYEQYF. The full variable domain, completed using reference TRBV7-9 and TRBJ2-7, is DTGVSQNPRHKITKRGQNVTFRCDPISEHNRLYWYRQTLGQGPEFLTYFQNEAQLEKSRLLSDRFSAERPKGSFSTLEIQRTEQGDSAMYLCASSLGSAGEIYEQYFGPGTRLTVT.

This clonotype was seen repeatedly, ten times or more. The chain has TRBV28 and TRBJ2-7; 7 bases are shared with TRBD2. Unmatched junction bases numbered 3, after V lost 2 bases and J lost 2 bases. The length of the CDR3 is 14 residues. Per the germline V gene, CDR1 is MDHEN and CDR2 is SYDVKM. The chain's CDR3 is CASSLSLAAYEQYF. In DNA, the CDR3 is TGTGCCAGCAGTTTAAGTCTAGCGGCCTACGAGCAGTACTTC. Combining the CDR3 with reference TRBV28 and TRBJ2-7 gives the whole variable domain DVKVTQSSRYLVKRTGEKVFLECVQDMDHENMFWYRQDPGLGLRLIYFSYDVKMKEKGDIPEGYSVSREKKERFSLILESASTNQTSMYLCASSLSLAAYEQYFGPGTRLTVT.

The chain couples TRBV2 to TRBJ2-1, with D possibly TRBD2 on 6 matching bases. Germline CDR1 is SNHLY and CDR2 is FYNNEI. V shed 3 bases and J shed 10 bases, with 16 bases lying between them. The CDR3 runs to 14 residues. The CDR3 sequence is CASSEAGLAKEQFF. In nucleotides, the CDR3 is TGTGCCAGCAGTGAGGCGGGGCTAGCAAAAGAGCAGTTCTTC.

Of note for this clonotype: A read error may be the cause here, since a much bigger clone is one base away. This chain joins TRBV12-5 and TRBJ1-2; weak D call: TRBD1 (5 bases). The ends were cut back, 4 bases at V and 5 bases at J, with 11 bases in the middle. The CDR3 consists of 13 residues. CDR1 is LGHNT, CDR2 FRNRAP, per germline. Here the CDR3 DNA reads TGTGCTAGTGGTTCGGACACGGAATATGGCTACACCTTC. It codes for CASGSDTEYGYTF.

In this sample, this clonotype turned up many times. The chain has TRBV4-1 and TRBJ1-1; the D gene is possibly TRBD1 (5 bases). Trimming cost V 3 bases and J 11 bases, with 25 bases left between them. CDR3 length: 16 amino acids. Looked up from germline, CDR1 is MGHRA and CDR2 is YSYEKL. The CDR3 reads CASSQDSGAGMLDAFF. The CDR3 bases are TGCGCCAGCAGCCAGGATTCCGGCGCAGGGATGTTAGACGCTTTCTTT.

The table lists this clonotype with many counts. The chain is built from TRBV7-6 and TRBJ2-3; weak D call: TRBD2 (6 bases). Trimming shortened V by 5 bases and J by 8 bases, and 11 bases separated the two germline ends. The CDR3 is 12 residues long. In germline, CDR1 is SGHVS, CDR2 FNYEAQ. The CDR3 bases are TGTGCCAGCAGCACCAACGGGGGTACGCAGTATTTT. Residues: CASSTNGGTQYF.